Listed below are T cell receptor beta chains from one sample, sequenced in a study of blood T cells in healthy people across ages. TCRdb reanalysed the 5' RACE reads using MiXCR and keeps one entry per CDR3 protein. The sample holds about 1,400,000 distinct CDR3 sequences, 59% seen once. The specimen was blood. These receptors were collected from a man aged 18 to 29 in good health. CDR3s include the opening cysteine and the closing phenylalanine or tryptophan. A D gene is named only where the DNA matches it firmly. Clone size is given for some rows only: seen once, a few or many times, or a class if the clone is expanded.

V	J	size	D	DNA	CDR3
TRBV14	TRBJ2-3	NA	NA	TGTGCCAGCAGCTACACCGGGGTCCCCGGGGAGACGCAGTATTTT	CASSYTGVPGETQYF
TRBV6-6	TRBJ1-6	NA	TRBD1	TGTGCCAGCAGGCAGACAGGGGGGAATTCACCCCTCCACTTT	CASRQTGGNSPLHF
TRBV10-3	TRBJ1-1	NA	TRBD1	TGTGCCATCAGGCAAGACGGGACAGGGAGAAGTGAAGCTTTCTTT	CAIRQDGTGRSEAFF
TRBV28	TRBJ1-4	NA	TRBD1	TGTGCCAGCGCGGGGACGGGACAGGGATACGAAAAACTGTTTTTT	CASAGTGQGYEKLFF
TRBV7-2	TRBJ2-7	NA	NA	TGTGCCAGCAGCTTAACTACGGGATACGAGCAGTACTTC	CASSLTTGYEQYF
TRBV29-1	TRBJ1-2	few	NA	TGCAGCGTTCTTGGGCTCGACAGAGATTATGGGGGCTACACCTTC	CSVLGLDRDYGGYTF
TRBV3-1	TRBJ2-7	NA	TRBD1	TGTGCCAGCAGCCTCCCGGGACAGGGGGTCTACGAGCAGTACTTC	CASSLPGQGVYEQYF
TRBV14	TRBJ2-3	NA	NA	TGTGCCAGCAGCCAAGGATATGGCCCAGATACGCAGTATTTT	CASSQGYGPDTQYF
TRBV7-9	TRBJ2-7	NA	NA	TGTGCCAGCAGCCGTGGGGATCTCGAGCAGTACTTC	CASSRGDLEQYF
TRBV4-1	TRBJ2-1	NA	TRBD1	TGCGCCAGCAGCCAGGAGACAGGGCCCCACAATGAGCAGTTCTTC	CASSQETGPHNEQFF
TRBV7-2	TRBJ2-5	NA	TRBD2	TGTGCCAGCAGCTTCCGACTAGCGGGATTCCAAGAGACCCAGTACTTC	CASSFRLAGFQETQYF
TRBV10-3	TRBJ2-1	NA	TRBD2	TGTGCCATCAGTGAGCGAATAGTATTAGCGGGAGTCGGGCACAATGAGCAGTTCTTC	CAISERIVLAGVGHNEQFF
TRBV11-1	TRBJ1-6	NA	NA	TGTGCCAGCAGCTTCTCCGGGGATAATTCACCCCTCCACTTT	CASSFSGDNSPLHF
TRBV5-1	TRBJ2-1	NA	NA	TGCGCCAGCAGCCGCTCGGGGCCTTCCTACAATGAGCAGTTCTTC	CASSRSGPSYNEQFF
TRBV7-2	TRBJ2-1	many	NA	TGTGCCAGCAGCTTAGACGGTCTGGGGAACGTCGGGAATGAGCAGTTCTTC	CASSLDGLGNVGNEQFF
TRBV24-1	TRBJ2-3	NA	NA	TGTGCCACCAGTGATTTCAATCAGGGGTTAGATACGCAGTATTTT	CATSDFNQGLDTQYF
TRBV12-3/TRBV12-4	TRBJ2-5	NA	NA	TGTGCCAGCAGTCCCGACAGGATGGGTGAGACCCAGTACTTC	CASSPDRMGETQYF
TRBV27	TRBJ2-7	NA	NA	TGTGCCAGCAGTTTATCGTGGGAGACAGGCTTGGGCGAGCAGTACTTC	CASSLSWETGLGEQYF
TRBV4-3	TRBJ2-3	NA	NA	TGCGCCAGCAGCCAAGAGGCCCAGGGGTTTGATACGCAGTATTTT	CASSQEAQGFDTQYF
TRBV11-3	TRBJ2-1	NA	TRBD1	TGTGCCAGCAGCCCCGTAGGACAGGGGGAGAATGAGCAGTTCTTC	CASSPVGQGENEQFF
TRBV6-1	TRBJ2-1	NA	TRBD2	TGTGCCAGCAACAGACTAGCGGGCCTCTCCTACAATGAGCAGTTCTTC	CASNRLAGLSYNEQFF
TRBV7-6	TRBJ2-6	NA	NA	TGTGCCAGCAGCCTCGAGACTCTACCTCCCTCTGGGGCCAACGTCCTGACTTTC	CASSLETLPPSGANVLTF
TRBV7-6	TRBJ2-7	NA	TRBD2	TGTGCCAGCAGCTCCGCCGGGAGGGCTTACGAGCAGTACTTC	CASSSAGRAYEQYF
TRBV6-6	TRBJ2-5	NA	NA	TGTGCCAGCAGGTTGGCGGCTAACTCCCAAGAGACCCAGTACTTC	CASRLAANSQETQYF
TRBV20-1	TRBJ2-7	few	NA	TGCAGTGCTAGAGATCTGGGGGGAAGCTTATCCTACGAGCAGTACTTC	CSARDLGGSLSYEQYF
TRBV10-1	TRBJ2-7	once	TRBD2	TGCGCCAGCAGTGAAAGGACTAGCGGGAGTCTTTCCTACGAGCAGTACTTC	CASSERTSGSLSYEQYF
TRBV4-1	TRBJ2-7	NA	NA	TGCGCCAGCAGCCCCTCGACTAGGTTATACGAGCAGTACTTC	CASSPSTRLYEQYF
TRBV15	TRBJ1-5	NA	TRBD1	TGTGCCACCAGCAGAGCTTCCAACACAGGGGTAGGGAATCAGCCCCAGCATTTT	CATSRASNTGVGNQPQHF
TRBV20-1	TRBJ1-2	NA	NA	TGCAGTGCTACCCTGTCCCCGGATCACTATGGCTACACCTTC	CSATLSPDHYGYTF
TRBV10-3	TRBJ2-3	NA	TRBD1	TGTGCCATCAAAGCAACAGGGGGCACAGATACGCAGTATTTT	CAIKATGGTDTQYF
TRBV20-1	TRBJ2-3	NA	TRBD2	TGCAGTGCTAGACTCGGGGGGGTCCTCACAGATACGCAGTATTTT	CSARLGGVLTDTQYF
TRBV10-3	TRBJ2-2	NA	NA	TGTGCCATCAGTGAAGCGGCCGGGGAGCTGTTTTTT	CAISEAAGELFF
TRBV21-1	TRBJ2-6	few	NA	TGTGCCAGCAGATCTCACCTTTTCTCTGGGGCCAACGTCCTGACTTTC	CASRSHLFSGANVLTF
TRBV5-1	TRBJ1-1	NA	NA	TGCGCCAGCAGCCCGCCGGGGTATGAGACTGAAGCTTTCTTT	CASSPPGYETEAFF
TRBV20-1	TRBJ1-5	NA	TRBD1	TGCAGTGCTAGAGGACAGGGCGGCAATCAGCCCCAGCATTTT	CSARGQGGNQPQHF
TRBV9	TRBJ2-7	NA	NA	TGTGCCAGCAGCGTAGGTAGCGCGGTGTCCTACGAGCAGTACTTC	CASSVGSAVSYEQYF
TRBV6-5	TRBJ2-2	NA	NA	TGTGCCAGCAGTTACGTGTCGACGGGGACCGGGGAGCTGTTTTTT	CASSYVSTGTGELFF
TRBV6-5	TRBJ2-1	NA	NA	TGTGCCAGCAGTTACGATGGGGGCCAGAGACGGAAAGAGCAGTTCTTC	CASSYDGGQRRKEQFF
TRBV7-9	TRBJ2-7	NA	NA	TGTGCCAGCAGCTTAGACCTAAACGGGGCCGAGCAGTACTTC	CASSLDLNGAEQYF
TRBV5-5	TRBJ2-7	NA	NA	TGTGCCAGCAGCCCGGGAAGGGTGAGGTACGAGCAGTACTTC	CASSPGRVRYEQYF
TRBV29-1	TRBJ2-7	NA	NA	TGCAGCGTTTTCCAGGGGGGGGAGGGCCTCTCCGAGCAGTACTTC	CSVFQGGEGLSEQYF
TRBV6-2/TRBV6-3	TRBJ2-1	NA	TRBD2	TGTGCCAGCAGAAGAAGCGGGGGGCTCCACAATGAGCAGTTCTTC	CASRRSGGLHNEQFF
TRBV6-5	TRBJ2-5	few	NA	TGTGCCAGCAGTTGGAGTCGTTCACCCCATGGAGAGACCCAGTACTTC	CASSWSRSPHGETQYF
TRBV27	TRBJ2-7	few	TRBD2	TGTGCCAGCAGTTTCATAGCGGGACCCAAACTCTACTACGAGCAGTACTTC	CASSFIAGPKLYYEQYF
TRBV6-6	TRBJ1-6	NA	TRBD1	TGTGCCAGCAGTTACTCACACAGGGGGCGGGGGTCACCCCTCCACTTT	CASSYSHRGRGSPLHF
TRBV7-9	TRBJ2-1	NA	NA	TGTGCCAGCAGCTTAGCGCTGGATCCGCGAGGGAATGAGCAGTTCTTC	CASSLALDPRGNEQFF
TRBV20-1	TRBJ2-1	once	NA	TGCAGTGCTAGGGAACGGGACAACAACAAGGAGCAGTTCTTC	CSARERDNNKEQFF
TRBV4-3	TRBJ2-6	NA	NA	TGCGCCAGCAGCCATCCCCAATCTGGGGCCAACGTCCTGACTTTC	CASSHPQSGANVLTF
TRBV4-1	TRBJ1-5	few	NA	TGCGCCAGCAGCCACGCTGATTATAGCAATCAGCCCCAGCATTTT	CASSHADYSNQPQHF
TRBV20-1	TRBJ1-6	once	NA	TGCAGTGCTAGAGGGCTGGGTCTTGGCTCACCCCTCCACTTT	CSARGLGLGSPLHF
TRBV6-5	TRBJ2-1	NA	TRBD2	TGTGCCAGCAGTTGGGATCCGGGACTAGCGGGAGGTGAGCAGTTCTTC	CASSWDPGLAGGEQFF